The T cell receptor beta chain described here comes from a study of lymphopenia after photon versus proton radiotherapy. General study findings and limits: Under photons, naive T cells and diversity fell while effector/memory populations rose. Only patients who died were analyzed for survival; proton advantage is unproven. Oligoclonal CD8+ Temra expansion after nadir drove photon patients' diversity drop. In patients who died, overall survival fell as post-nadir TCR diversity dropped more.

In regard to this clone: The antigen is unknown.

Using immunoSEQ multiplex PCR, the repertoire was profiled, and TCRdb retains in-frame clones only, with some absent. The sample yields about 30,000 clones, around nine tenths seen once. The V and J ends lost 6 bases and 3 bases respectively, with 12 bases between them. Looked up from germline, CDR1 is KGHSH and CDR2 is LQKENI. The CDR3 is 14 amino acids. The material sequenced was peripheral blood, taken from a patient treated with proton-based radiotherapy. V usage is TRBV18 and J usage is TRBJ1-5, with D unresolved. The sequence came from a woman between 55 and 75 years old with cholangiocarcinoma. Some clones in this sample may be carry-over from other donors' samples. The CDR3 nucleotides read TGTGCCAGCTCCCAGGCAGGATCCAATCAGCCCCAGCATTTT. Amino acids: CASSQAGSNQPQHF.